These 29 T cell receptor beta chains were sequenced from one sample in a study of T cell responses to AZD1222 COVID-19 vaccine. Method: immunoSEQ multiplex PCR; TCRdb's copy keeps in-frame clones and lacks some. This sample carries about 100,000 clones, 70% to 90% of them seen once, and the ten largest clones take 5.5% to 7%. The sample was peripheral blood, taken on day 0 of AZD1222 vaccination. These TCRs come from an adult in good health.

The chain recombines TRBV6-6 with TRBJ2-3; D might be TRBD2 (5 bases). The CDR3 totals 12 residues. The germline V and J ends were trimmed by 6 bases and 6 bases, with 10 bases remaining between them. Germline CDR1 MNHNY, CDR2 SVGAGI (reference sequence). Here the CDR3 DNA reads TGTGCCAGCAGACTACGCGGGGATACGCAGTATTTT. Protein: CASRLRGDTQYF.

The rearrangement uses TRBV4-1 and TRBJ2-1; 9 bases line up with TRBD1. The V gene end was trimmed by 4 bases and the J gene end by 8 bases; junction bases not matched to a gene: 3. This CDR3 is 13 amino acids long. Germline loops: CDR1 MGHRA, CDR2 YSYEKL. CDR3 residues: CASSPTGGYEQFF. The CDR3 DNA reads as TGCGCCAGCAGCCCAACAGGGGGCTATGAGCAGTTCTTC.

The rearrangement links TRBV7-6 to TRBJ2-7, with 9 nucleotides matching TRBD1. The CDR3 runs 15 residues. V gave up 3 bases and J gave up 3 bases; unmatched junction bases: 6. In germline, CDR1 is SGHVS, CDR2 FNYEAQ. Here the CDR3 DNA reads TGTGCCAGCAGCTTGACCGGGACAGGGATCTACGAGCAGTACTTC. It is translated as CASSLTGTGIYEQYF.

The chain couples TRBV20-1 to TRBJ2-5; D gene unclear. Trimming stripped 0 bases from V and 4 bases from J, with 3 bases between. Germline CDR1 reads DFQATT; CDR2 reads SNEGSKA (reference sequence). The CDR3 covers 11 residues. Written as DNA, the CDR3 is TGCAGTGCTAGAGAGGTAGAGACCCAGTACTTC. This gives the protein CSAREVETQYF.

V and J are TRBV24-1 and TRBJ2-1; TRBD2 aligns across 8 bases. The CDR3 spans 16 residues. The V gene end was trimmed by 0 bases and the J gene end by 5 bases; junction bases not matched to a gene: 5. The germline V gene has CDR1 KGHDR and CDR2 SFDVKD. The CDR3: CATSDLAGRADNEQFF. In nucleotides, the CDR3 is TGTGCCACCAGTGATTTGGCCGGGAGGGCCGACAATGAGCAGTTCTTC.

This clone has more than one count but fewer than ten. The chain carries TRBV11-2 and TRBJ1-6, with 11 bases matching TRBD1. The CDR3 has 15 amino acids. The V gene's germline CDR1 is SGHAT and CDR2 FQNNGV. The V segment lost 5 bases and the J segment 9 bases; nucleotides outside the gene matches: 6. The CDR3 DNA sequence: TGTGCCAGCAGCCCGCGGACAGGGGGCGGTTCACCCCTCCACTTT. This translates into CASSPRTGGGSPLHF. The full variable domain, with the rest looked up from reference TRBV11-2 and TRBJ1-6, is EAGVAQSPRYKIIEKRQSVAFWCNPISGHATLYWYQQILGQGPKLLIQFQNNGVVDDSQLPKDRFSAERLKGVDSTLKIQPAKLEDSAVYLCASSPRTGGGSPLHFGNGTRLTVT.

V and J are TRBV18 and TRBJ1-1; D not certain. Trimming pared 3 bases from V and 2 bases from J, leaving 10 bases between. CDR1 and CDR2 (germline): KGHSH, LQKENI. The CDR3 is 14 residues long. The CDR3 loop reads CASSPASTNTEAFF. The DNA for the CDR3 is TGTGCCAGCTCACCGGCATCCACCAACACTGAAGCTTTCTTT.

V gene TRBV2 combines with J gene TRBJ2-1; unclear D gene. The CDR3 is 11 residues long. Deletions cut 1 base from V and 14 bases from J, with 9 bases between. CDR1 is SNHLY and CDR2 is FYNNEI in the germline V gene. In DNA, the CDR3 is TGTGCCAGCAGTGAAGTTGGCCGGGAGTTCTTC. Protein product: CASSEVGREFF.

This chain joins TRBV11-3 and TRBJ2-2, with 10 bases aligning to TRBD2. The CDR3 spans 16 residues. With 4 bases clipped from V and 5 bases from J, the junction kept 7 bases outside the gene matches. Germline V gene lookup returns CDR1 SGHNT and CDR2 YENEEA. CDR3 DNA: TGTGCCAGCAGCTCCCTAGCGGGAGTGGGAACCGGGGAGCTGTTTTTT. It is translated as CASSSLAGVGTGELFF.

The rearrangement links TRBV24-1 to TRBJ2-1; TRBD1 is a possible D gene (7 bases). The length of the CDR3 is 13 residues. The germline CDR1 and CDR2 sequences are KGHDR and SFDVKD. V was pared by 3 bases and J by 9 bases, with 11 bases between. The CDR3 DNA reads TGTGCCACCAGTGATCCAGGGGGAGGTGAGCAGTTCTTC. This gives the protein CATSDPGGGEQFF.

The gene calls are TRBV5-1 and TRBJ1-1; 8 bases line up with TRBD1. The length of the CDR3 is 15 residues. After removal of 5 bases from V and 5 bases from J, the junction contained 11 bases not matched to a gene. Germline V gene sequence: CDR1 SGHRS, CDR2 YFSETQ. CDR3 DNA: TGCGCCAGCAGTCCCCAGGGGGCGAGTCGGACTGAAGCTTTCTTT. Amino acid sequence: CASSPQGASRTEAFF.

The chain links TRBV5-1 to TRBJ1-1, with unresolved D. V was trimmed by 6 bases and J by 3 bases, leaving 15 bases between them. This CDR3 is built from 14 residues. Per the germline V gene, CDR1 is SGHRS and CDR2 is YFSETQ. The chain's CDR3 is CASNPVGGYTEAFF. CDR3 nucleotides: TGCGCCAGCAACCCTGTAGGAGGGTACACTGAAGCTTTCTTT. The whole variable domain, filled in from reference TRBV5-1 and TRBJ1-1, reads KAGVTQTPRYLIKTRGQQVTLSCSPISGHRSVSWYQQTPGQGLQFLFEYFSETQRNKGNFPGRFSGRQFSNSRSEMNVSTLELGDSALYLCASNPVGGYTEAFFGQGTRLTVV.

J is TRBJ2-1 and V is TRBV5-4; 9 positions agree with TRBD2. The CDR3 spans 15 residues. V shed 4 bases, J shed 3 bases, and the junction held 5 bases outside the gene matches. From germline, CDR1 is SGHNT and CDR2 YYREEE (reference sequence). The CDR3 here is CASSTAGGGYNEQFF. CDR3 in DNA: TGTGCCAGCAGCACAGCGGGAGGCGGCTACAATGAGCAGTTCTTC.

V and J are TRBV5-1 and TRBJ1-2, with 7 positions matching TRBD1. V shed 3 bases, J shed 8 bases, and the junction held 10 bases outside the gene matches. The CDR3 runs 14 residues. Germline CDR1 SGHRS, CDR2 YFSETQ. CDR3 coding DNA: TGCGCCAGCAGCTGGGGACAGAATAAACACGGCTACACCTTC. It codes for CASSWGQNKHGYTF.

This rearrangement joins TRBV6-5 to TRBJ1-4; 8 positions agree with TRBD1. V lost 10 bases, J lost 5 bases, and 12 bases stayed unmatched. The CDR3 is 15 amino acids. Germline lookup yields CDR1 MNHEY and CDR2 SVGAGI. CDR3 nucleotides: TGTGCCACCTCAAACGACCGGGACAGGAATGAAAAACTGTTTTTT. This encodes CATSNDRDRNEKLFF.

V gene TRBV3-1 (or the pseudogene TRBV3-2) combines with J gene TRBJ2-7, with D possibly being TRBD2 (5 bases). The V end lost 3 bases, the J end lost 8 bases, and 11 bases lay between the germline ends. CDR1 LGHDT and CDR2 YNNKEL come from the germline V gene (reference sequence). The CDR3 runs 12 residues. CDR3 region: CASSQDFGQQYF. DNA for the CDR3: TGTGCCAGCAGCCAGGACTTTGGGCAGCAGTACTTC.

V gene TRBV21-1 combines with J gene TRBJ1-2; the D segment call TRBD1 is taken from the table without a DNA check. TRBV21-1 is recorded as a pseudogene. CDR3 length: 18 amino acids. CDR3 in DNA: TGTGCCAGCAGCAAAGTTTGTGACAGCGCAAAACCTAACTATGGCTACACCTTC. Amino acids: CASSKVCDSAKPNYGYTF.

The table lists this clone with a count of one. The CDR3, as DNA: TGTGCCAGCAGCCCCCCCGGACAGGGGTACAACGAGCAGTACTTC. It specifies CASSPPGQGYNEQYF. The V call is TRBV6-6, the J call TRBJ2-7, with 9 bases fitting TRBD1. CDR3 length equals 15 residues. Germline CDR1 and CDR2: MNHNY and SVGAGI (reference sequence). After removal of 6 bases from V and 5 bases from J, the junction contained 11 bases not matched to a gene.

The chain recombines TRBV10-2 with TRBJ1-5, with a possible D match to TRBD1 (5 bases). Between the trimmed V and J ends, which lost 7 bases and 7 bases, there was a span of 14 bases. The germline V gene encodes CDR1 WSHSY and CDR2 SAAADI. This CDR3 comprises 13 residues. The CDR3 sequence is CASTSQGRQPQHF. The CDR3 nucleotides are TGCGCCAGCACTTCGCAGGGAAGACAGCCCCAGCATTTT.

This rearrangement joins TRBV6-5 to TRBJ1-5; D remains ambiguous. This CDR3 is 15 amino acids long. The V end lost 0 bases, the J end lost 9 bases, and 15 bases lay between the germline ends. The germline gives CDR1 MNHEY, CDR2 SVGAGI. CDR3 sequence: CASSYSAQAVGPQHF. CDR3 bases: TGTGCCAGCAGTTACTCAGCGCAGGCCGTGGGGCCCCAGCATTTT.

The chain combines TRBV13 with TRBJ2-7, with a weak D call TRBD2 (5 bases). This CDR3 has 11 residues. V was cut by 11 bases and J by 5 bases, with 13 bases left in between. Germline CDR1 is PRHDT and CDR2 is FYEKMQ (reference sequence). In nucleotides, the CDR3 is TGTGCCGGACTTCCCCCCCACGAGCAGTACTTC. This sequence encodes CAGLPPHEQYF.

As concerns this clone: Different DNA sequences within this sample yield the same CDR3. The chain combines TRBV7-8 with TRBJ2-7; TRBD1 matches 8 bases. V was clipped by 5 bases and J by 3 bases; unmatched bases: 9. The CDR3 runs 15 residues. Germline assignment: CDR1 SGHVS and CDR2 FQNEAQ. The CDR3 coding sequence is TGTGCCAGCAGCCCTAGACAGGGGCCGAGCTACGAGCAGTACTTC. It encodes CASSPRQGPSYEQYF.

J is TRBJ1-1 and V is TRBV19, with a possible D match to TRBD1 (5 bases). Germline CDR1 is LNHDA and CDR2 is SQIVND (reference sequence). V was trimmed by 1 base and J by 5 bases, leaving 17 bases between them. The length of the CDR3 is 16 residues. This CDR3 is CASSIGMRGQGTEAFF. Here the CDR3 DNA reads TGTGCCAGTAGTATAGGGATGAGGGGCCAGGGTACTGAAGCTTTCTTT.

This clone occurred a few times. The chain has TRBV6-5 and TRBJ2-3, with D maybe TRBD1 (5 bases). CDR1 MNHEY and CDR2 SVGAGI come from the germline V gene. The V and J ends lost 2 bases and 4 bases respectively, with 13 bases between them. This CDR3 has 15 amino acids. The CDR3 bases are TGTGCCAGCAGTTACGGGCAGGGTAGGGCAGATACGCAGTATTTT. Translating it yields CASSYGQGRADTQYF.

V is TRBV27 and J is TRBJ1-4; TRBD1 might be the D (6 bases). In germline, CDR1 is MNHEY, CDR2 SMNVEV (reference sequence). V shed 4 bases and J shed 7 bases, with 13 bases lying between them. The CDR3 length is 14 residues. CDR3 in amino acids: CASSSQGSVEKLFF. In nucleotides, the CDR3 is TGTGCCAGCAGTTCCCAGGGGAGTGTTGAAAAACTGTTTTTT. The complete variable domain, with remaining parts taken from reference TRBV27 and TRBJ1-4, reads EAQVTQNPRYLITVTGKKLTVTCSQNMNHEYMSWYRQDPGLGLRQIYYSMNVEVTDKGDVPEGYKVSRKEKRNFPLILESPSPNQTSLYFCASSSQGSVEKLFFGSGTQLSVL.

This clone was recorded only once. The chain recombines TRBV10-3 with TRBJ1-1, with 7 bases lining up with TRBD1. V was pared by 7 bases and J by 11 bases, with 10 bases of the junction left unmatched. The CDR3 runs 12 residues. Germline V gene lookup returns CDR1 ENHRY and CDR2 SYGVKD. The CDR3 is CAITSRQGVAFF. The CDR3 DNA reads TGTGCCATCACGTCGCGACAGGGTGTTGCTTTCTTT.

The rearrangement uses TRBV2 and TRBJ2-7, with 9 bases matching TRBD2. In germline, CDR1 is SNHLY, CDR2 FYNNEI. The length of the CDR3 is 13 residues. The trim removed 2 bases at V and 6 bases at J, leaving 2 bases unmatched. Written as DNA, the CDR3 is TGTGCCAGCAGTGAACGGCGGGGGGGCGAGCAGTACTTC. This sequence encodes CASSERRGGEQYF.

The chain has TRBV6-1 and TRBJ1-5; D call uncertain. This CDR3 comprises 14 residues. From germline, CDR1 is MNHNS and CDR2 SASEGT. Trimming stripped 3 bases from V and 3 bases from J, with 9 bases between. The CDR3 bases are TGTGCCAGCAGTGAGAGACACGCCAATCAGCCCCAGCATTTT. Amino acid sequence: CASSERHANQPQHF.

This sequence joins TRBV9 and TRBJ2-5; D is possibly TRBD2 (6 bases). Trimming shortened V by 2 bases and J by 5 bases, and 16 bases separated the two germline ends. Germline values: CDR1 SGDLS, CDR2 YYNGEE. CDR3 length: 15 amino acids. For the CDR3, the DNA is TGTGCCAGCAGCGTGGTGGACGGAGGGATGGAGACCCAGTACTTC. Encoded protein: CASSVVDGGMETQYF.